One TCR beta chain is described in this entry. This entry comes from a study of T-cell memory formation after mild COVID-19. UMIs and sample barcodes were carried by the TCR alpha and TCR beta cDNA libraries that 5'RACE produced using constant-segment primers. TCRdb itself ran the 5' RACE reads through MiXCR, one entry per CDR3 protein. The sample yields about 320,000 distinct CDR3 sequences, roughly an eighth seen once. CDR1 and CDR2 (germline): DFQATT, SNEGSKA (reference sequence). This CDR3 is built from 16 residues. With V trimmed by 6 bases and J by 4 bases, 13 bases remained unmatched. Sequenced sample: PBMCs or a T cell subset sorted from them (not recorded which). V usage is TRBV20-1 and J usage is TRBJ2-1; TRBD2 aligns across 9 bases. The source is a man aged 18 to 29 who had mild COVID-19 (a few samples of this study predate the infection). Cell type and time point are not known. For the CDR3, the DNA is TGCAGTGCCTACTCAAAAGCGGGGGGCTTATACAATGAGCAGTTCTTC. Protein sequence: CSAYSKAGGLYNEQFF.